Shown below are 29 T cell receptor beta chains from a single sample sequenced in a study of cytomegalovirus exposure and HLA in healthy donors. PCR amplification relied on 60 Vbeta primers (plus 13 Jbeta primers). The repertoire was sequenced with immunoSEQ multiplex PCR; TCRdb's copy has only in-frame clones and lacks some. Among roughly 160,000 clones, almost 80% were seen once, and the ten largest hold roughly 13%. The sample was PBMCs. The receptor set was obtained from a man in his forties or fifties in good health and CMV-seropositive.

The chain's CDR3 is CASSQDLGTTQETQYF. In DNA form, the CDR3 reads TGCGCCAGCAGCCAAGATCTAGGAACAACCCAAGAGACCCAGTACTTC. V usage is TRBV4-1 and J usage is TRBJ2-5; D not certain. Trimming left V 0 bases short and J 1 base short, with 12 bases between. Germline lookup yields CDR1 MGHRA and CDR2 YSYEKL. The CDR3 is made up of 16 amino acids.

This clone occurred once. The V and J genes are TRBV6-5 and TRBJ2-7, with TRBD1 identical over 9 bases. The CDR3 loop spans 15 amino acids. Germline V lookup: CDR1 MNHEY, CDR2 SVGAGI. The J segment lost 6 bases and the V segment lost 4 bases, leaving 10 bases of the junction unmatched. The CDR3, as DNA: TGTGCCAGCAGTTTGGGGGGACAGGGTATAGGCGAGCAGTACTTC. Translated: CASSLGGQGIGEQYF.

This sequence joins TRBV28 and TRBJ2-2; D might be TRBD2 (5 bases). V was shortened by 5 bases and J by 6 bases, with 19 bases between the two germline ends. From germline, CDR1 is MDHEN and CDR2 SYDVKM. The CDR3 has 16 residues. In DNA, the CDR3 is TGTGCCAGCAGTACCCAAGGACTGAAACGACCCGGGGAGCTGTTTTTT. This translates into CASSTQGLKRPGELFF.

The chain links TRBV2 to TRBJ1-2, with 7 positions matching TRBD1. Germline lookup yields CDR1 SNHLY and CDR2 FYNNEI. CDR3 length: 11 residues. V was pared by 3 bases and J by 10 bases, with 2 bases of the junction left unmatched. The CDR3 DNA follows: TGTGCCAGCAGTGAGACAGGGATCTACACCTTC. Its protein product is CASSETGIYTF.

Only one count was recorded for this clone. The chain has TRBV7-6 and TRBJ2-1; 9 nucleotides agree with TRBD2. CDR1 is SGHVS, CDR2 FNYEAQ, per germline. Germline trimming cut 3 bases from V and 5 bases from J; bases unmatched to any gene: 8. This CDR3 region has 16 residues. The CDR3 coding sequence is TGTGCCAGCAGCTTTTCGGTGCGGGGGGGCCACAATGAGCAGTTCTTC. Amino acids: CASSFSVRGGHNEQFF.

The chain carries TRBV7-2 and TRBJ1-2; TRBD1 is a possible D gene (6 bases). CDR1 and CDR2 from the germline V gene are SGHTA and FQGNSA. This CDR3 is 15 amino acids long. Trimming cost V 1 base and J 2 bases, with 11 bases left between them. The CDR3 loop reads CASSLGWTANYGYTF. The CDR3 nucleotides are TGTGCCAGCAGCTTAGGGTGGACAGCCAACTATGGCTACACCTTC.

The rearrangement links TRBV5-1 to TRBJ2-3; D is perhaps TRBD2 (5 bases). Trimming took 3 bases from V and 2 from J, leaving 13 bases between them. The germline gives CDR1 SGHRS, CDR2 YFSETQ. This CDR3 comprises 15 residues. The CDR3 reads CASSWGPGNTDTQYF. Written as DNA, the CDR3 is TGCGCCAGCAGCTGGGGTCCCGGGAACACAGATACGCAGTATTTT.

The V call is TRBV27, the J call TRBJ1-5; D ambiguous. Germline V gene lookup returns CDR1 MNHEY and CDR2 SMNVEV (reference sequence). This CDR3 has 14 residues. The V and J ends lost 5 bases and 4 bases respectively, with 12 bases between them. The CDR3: CASSIGPLNQPQHF. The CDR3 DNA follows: TGTGCCAGCAGTATTGGTCCGCTAAATCAGCCCCAGCATTTT.

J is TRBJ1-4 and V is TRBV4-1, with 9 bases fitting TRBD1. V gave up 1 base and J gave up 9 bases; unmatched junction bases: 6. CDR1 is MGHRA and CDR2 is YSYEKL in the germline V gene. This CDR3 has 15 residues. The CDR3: CASSQAPGQGQKLFF. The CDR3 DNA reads TGCGCCAGCAGCCAAGCTCCGGGACAGGGACAAAAACTGTTTTTT.

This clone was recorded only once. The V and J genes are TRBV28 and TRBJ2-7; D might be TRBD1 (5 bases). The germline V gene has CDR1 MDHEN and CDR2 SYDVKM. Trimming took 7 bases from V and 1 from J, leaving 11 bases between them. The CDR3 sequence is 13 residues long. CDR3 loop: CASTDTPSYEQYF. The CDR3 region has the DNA TGTGCCAGCACGGACACCCCTTCCTACGAGCAGTACTTC.

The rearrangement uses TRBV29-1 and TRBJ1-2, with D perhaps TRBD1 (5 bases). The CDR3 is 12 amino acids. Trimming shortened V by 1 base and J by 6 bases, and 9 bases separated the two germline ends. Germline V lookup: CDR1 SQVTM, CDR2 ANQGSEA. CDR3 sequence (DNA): TGCAGCGTTGAAGGGCAGGGAAATGGCTACACCTTC. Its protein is CSVEGQGNGYTF. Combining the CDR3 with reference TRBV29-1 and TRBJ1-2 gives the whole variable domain SAVISQKPSRDICQRGTSLTIQCQVDSQVTMMFWYRQQPGQSLTLIATANQGSEATYESGFVIDKFPISRPNLTFSTLTVSNMSPEDSSIYLCSVEGQGNGYTFGSGTRLTVV.

DNA for the CDR3: TGTGCCATCAGTGCCCCGGGGAGCACTGAAGCTTTCTTT. Translation gives CAISAPGSTEAFF. The V and J genes are TRBV10-3 and TRBJ1-1; D not certain. Trimming took off 4 bases at V and 4 bases at J, with 10 bases between the two ends. Germline values: CDR1 ENHRY, CDR2 SYGVKD. The CDR3 length is 13 residues.

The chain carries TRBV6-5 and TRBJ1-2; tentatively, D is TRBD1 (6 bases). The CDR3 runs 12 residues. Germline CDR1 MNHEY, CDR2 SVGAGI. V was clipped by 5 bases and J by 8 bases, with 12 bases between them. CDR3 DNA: TGTGCCAGCAGTAAACAGGGAACAGGCTACACCTTC. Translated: CASSKQGTGYTF.

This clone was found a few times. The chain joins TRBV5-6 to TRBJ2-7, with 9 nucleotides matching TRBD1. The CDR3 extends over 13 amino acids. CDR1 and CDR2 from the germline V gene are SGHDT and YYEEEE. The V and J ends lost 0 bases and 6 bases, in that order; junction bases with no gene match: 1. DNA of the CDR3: TGTGCCAGCAGCTTGGGGACAGGGGCCGAGCAGTACTTC. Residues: CASSLGTGAEQYF.

The CDR3 spells CASSPTDYQPQHF. The CDR3 DNA reads as TGTGCCAGCAGCCCTACTGATTATCAGCCCCAGCATTTT. The V call is TRBV9, the J call TRBJ1-5; D gene unclear. The CDR3 totals 13 residues. Germline V gene lookup returns CDR1 SGDLS and CDR2 YYNGEE. Trimming cost V 4 bases and J 5 bases, with 10 bases left between them. The full variable domain, rest sourced from reference TRBV9 and TRBJ1-5, is DSGVTQTPKHLITATGQRVTLRCSPRSGDLSVYWYQQSLDQGLQFLIQYYNGEERAKGNILERFSAQQFPDLHSELNLSSLELGDSALYFCASSPTDYQPQHFGDGTRLSIL.

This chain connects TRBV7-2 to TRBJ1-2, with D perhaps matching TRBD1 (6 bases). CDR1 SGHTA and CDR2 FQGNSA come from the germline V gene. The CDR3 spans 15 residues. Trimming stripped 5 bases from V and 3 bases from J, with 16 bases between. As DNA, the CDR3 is TGTGCCAGCAGCCGAACTCCGGGACAAGACTATGGCTACACCTTC. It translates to CASSRTPGQDYGYTF.

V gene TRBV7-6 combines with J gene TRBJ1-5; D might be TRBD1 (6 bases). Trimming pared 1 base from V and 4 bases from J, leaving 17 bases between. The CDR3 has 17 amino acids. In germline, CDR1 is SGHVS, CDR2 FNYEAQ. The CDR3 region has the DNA TGTGCCAGCAGCTTAGGGACAGACCAAATCCCGAATCAGCCCCAGCATTTT. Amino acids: CASSLGTDQIPNQPQHF.

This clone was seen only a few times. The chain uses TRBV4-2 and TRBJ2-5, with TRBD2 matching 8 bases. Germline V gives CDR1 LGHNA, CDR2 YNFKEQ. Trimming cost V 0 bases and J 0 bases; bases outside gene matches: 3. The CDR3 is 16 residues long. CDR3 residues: CASSQDPAGDQETQYF. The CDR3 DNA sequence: TGTGCCAGCAGCCAAGATCCAGCGGGGGACCAAGAGACCCAGTACTTC.

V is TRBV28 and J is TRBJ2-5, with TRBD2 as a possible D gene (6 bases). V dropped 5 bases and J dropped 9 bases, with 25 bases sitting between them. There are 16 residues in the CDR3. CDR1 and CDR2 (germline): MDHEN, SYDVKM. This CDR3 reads CASSPHLGRGPMAQYF. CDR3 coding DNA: TGTGCCAGCAGTCCACATCTCGGGCGGGGCCCCATGGCCCAGTACTTC.

The CDR3 DNA reads as TGTGCCAGCAGCTTAGCTAGATACCAAGAGACCCAGTACTTC. Amino acids: CASSLARYQETQYF. This rearrangement joins TRBV7-8 to TRBJ2-5; D ambiguous. The V and J ends lost 0 bases and 0 bases respectively, with 5 bases between them. CDR1 and CDR2 (germline): SGHVS, FQNEAQ. The CDR3 totals 14 residues.

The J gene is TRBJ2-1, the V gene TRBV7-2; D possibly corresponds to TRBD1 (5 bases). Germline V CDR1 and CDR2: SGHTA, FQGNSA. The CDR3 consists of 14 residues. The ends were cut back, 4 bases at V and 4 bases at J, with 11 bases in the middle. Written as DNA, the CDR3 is TGTGCCAGCAGCTCGCCCGACAGATACAATGAGCAGTTCTTC. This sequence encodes CASSSPDRYNEQFF. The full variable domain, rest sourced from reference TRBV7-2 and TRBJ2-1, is GAGVSQSPSNKVTEKGKDVELRCDPISGHTALYWYRQSLGQGLEFLIYFQGNSAPDKSGLPSDRFSAERTGGSVSTLTIQRTQQEDSAVYLCASSSPDRYNEQFFGPGTRLTVL.

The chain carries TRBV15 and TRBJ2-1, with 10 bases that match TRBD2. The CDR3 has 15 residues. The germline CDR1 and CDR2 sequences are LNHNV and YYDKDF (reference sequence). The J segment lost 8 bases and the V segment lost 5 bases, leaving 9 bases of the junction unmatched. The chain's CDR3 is CATSFSAGGSYEQFF. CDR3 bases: TGTGCCACCAGCTTTTCAGCGGGGGGGAGCTATGAGCAGTTCTTC.

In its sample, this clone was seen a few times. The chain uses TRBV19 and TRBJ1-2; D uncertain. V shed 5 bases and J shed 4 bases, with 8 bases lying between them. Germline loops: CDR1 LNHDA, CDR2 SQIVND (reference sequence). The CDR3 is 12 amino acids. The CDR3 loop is CASSDTFYGYTF. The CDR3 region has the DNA TGTGCCAGTAGTGACACGTTCTATGGCTACACCTTC.

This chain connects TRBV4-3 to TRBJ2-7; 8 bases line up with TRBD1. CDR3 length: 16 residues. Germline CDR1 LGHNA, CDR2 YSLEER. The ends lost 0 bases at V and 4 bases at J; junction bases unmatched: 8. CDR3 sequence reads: CASSQDHRTGLYEQYF. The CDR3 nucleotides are TGCGCCAGCAGCCAAGATCATCGGACAGGGTTGTACGAGCAGTACTTC.

For the CDR3, the DNA is TGTGCCAGCAGTTACCGGGAAAAACTGTTTTTT. Amino acids: CASSYREKLFF. This chain uses TRBV6-5 with TRBJ1-4; no firm D call. Trimming took off 2 bases at V and 8 bases at J, with 3 bases between the two ends. Germline V CDR1 and CDR2: MNHEY, SVGAGI. The CDR3 sequence is 11 residues long.

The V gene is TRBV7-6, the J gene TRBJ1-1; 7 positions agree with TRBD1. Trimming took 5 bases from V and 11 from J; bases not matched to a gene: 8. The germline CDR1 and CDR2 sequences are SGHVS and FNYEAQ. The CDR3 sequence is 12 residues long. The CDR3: CASSLNRGDAFF. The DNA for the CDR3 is TGTGCCAGCAGCCTTAACAGGGGAGACGCTTTCTTT.

CDR3 sequence reads: CASSLAQAGVHNEQFF. The CDR3 DNA follows: TGTGCCAGCAGCTTAGCCCAAGCAGGGGTCCACAATGAGCAGTTCTTC. The chain couples TRBV7-6 to TRBJ2-1; weak D call: TRBD1 (6 bases). The CDR3 consists of 16 residues. Germline V lookup: CDR1 SGHVS, CDR2 FNYEAQ. V was cut by 0 bases and J by 5 bases, with 14 bases left in between.

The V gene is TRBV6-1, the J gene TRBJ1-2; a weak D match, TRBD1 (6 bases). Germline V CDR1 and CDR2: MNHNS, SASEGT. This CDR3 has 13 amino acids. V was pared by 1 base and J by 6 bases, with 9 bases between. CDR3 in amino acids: CASSEEQGDGYTF. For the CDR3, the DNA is TGTGCCAGCAGTGAAGAACAGGGCGATGGCTACACCTTC.

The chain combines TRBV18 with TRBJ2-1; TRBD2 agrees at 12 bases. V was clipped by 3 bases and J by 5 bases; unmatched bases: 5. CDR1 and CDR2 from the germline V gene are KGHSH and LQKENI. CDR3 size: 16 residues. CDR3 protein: CASSPTSGGPNNEQFF. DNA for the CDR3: TGTGCCAGCTCACCGACTAGCGGGGGACCGAACAATGAGCAGTTCTTC.